This T cell receptor beta chain is from a study of Tregs in tolerant kidney transplant recipients (dated by TCRdb to the late 2010s). Looking at the study overall: The study used TCRbeta sequencing to identify donor-specific regulatory T cells before combined kidney and bone marrow transplantation, then tracked those cells after transplant. TCRbeta repertoire sequencing was used in a few healthy controls to compare several ways of expanding Tregs specific for an allogeneic donor. Study-wide conclusions, independent of this receptor: The most biologically relevant and donor-specific TCRbeta repertoire appeared to be identified by expanding Tregs with activated donor B cells. Although technical replication error seemed to be minimal, the question of biological reproducibility was not addressed directly. The study was constrained by small patient numbers, and validation of the findings is required in larger populations and under other immunosuppression protocols.

For TCRbeta CDR3 sequencing, genomic DNA from the sorted cells was extracted using the QIAGEN DNeasy Blood and Tissue Kit. High-throughput TCRbeta CDR3 sequencing was carried out commercially through immunoSEQ, with PCR amplification with bias correction and internal controls included. Per the source publication's procedure: Unique productive TCRbeta sequences were defined by CDR3 nucleotide sequence when primers matched and otherwise by CDR3 amino acid sequence together with Vbeta and Jbeta genes. To correct for sorting error, sequences found in more than one sorted population at a frequency ratio of 2:1 or less were discarded, and the remaining shared sequences were assigned to the population with the higher frequency. A sequence counted as donor-reactive if, in CFSE-low cells, the sequence had a frequency of at least 0.01% and was expanded at least 5-fold compared with unstimulated cells. Repertoire divergence was quantified by Jensen-Shannon divergence calculated from the top 100 TCRbeta sequences ranked by frequency. For samples with multiple sequencing runs, sorting error was corrected separately for each run before the runs were pooled. Here the immuneACCESS table is served through TCRdb, limited to in-frame sequences with V and J called. Missing clones are a known gap in these copies; in checked studies unresolved V genes cover under half, and the rest lacks a known reason. The DNA gave D and trimming, while V, J and clone size come from that table. The table for this sample lists approximately 260,000 clones; roughly 84% of them were counted only once. Under 0.65% of the sample belongs to the ten largest clones.

Thawed PBMCs were FACS-sorted into unstimulated Tregs (CD4+CD25+CD127-), CD4+ non-Tregs (CD4+CD25-), CD4 cells and CD8 cells. Blood from healthy controls was obtained either as purchased buffy coats or from healthy volunteers. Healthy control blood was separated into PBMCs by Ficoll density gradient and cryopreserved, and patient PBMCs were collected both before and after transplant. The CDR3 has 19 amino acids, counting the end cysteine and phenylalanine. Only the CDR3 DNA stays, 57 bases, in frame from base 1. Sequences MGHRA (CDR1) and YSYEKL (CDR2) are obtained from the germline V gene. Trimming at the junction amounts to 1 base on V and 6 bases on J, and the germline ends lie 25 bases apart. This clone was found once. Its recognized antigen is unknown. It has no much larger one-base neighbor in the sample; base qualities were not kept.

Sequencing used CD4+ T cells from blood. The clonotype originates from a human donor in good health. The receptor chain draws on TRBV4-1 and TRBJ2-4, with the D call tentatively TRBD1 or TRBD2, each fitting 5 bases. The CDR3 loop reads CASSQVSFRGRKCVNIQYF. The nucleotide sequence reads as follows: TGCGCCAGCAGCCAAGTTTCTTTTCGGGGACGTAAGTGCGTAAACATTCAGTACTTC.